The 18 T cell receptor beta chains given below trace back to one sample, sequenced in a study of shared clonotypes between healthy human individuals. Assay used: immunoSEQ multiplex PCR; TCRdb lists only in-frame clones, some missing. The sample has approximately 600,000 clones, approximately 95% seen once. Positive CCR7 selection of CD45RO-negative cells yielded the naive CD8 cells, and terminally differentiated effector memory CD45RA+ cells were excluded. The sequencing input was naive CD8+ T cells sorted from blood. These receptors were collected from a woman aged 30 to 39 in good health.

This chain links TRBV27 with TRBJ1-5, with D uncertain. The CDR3 length is 18 residues. V dropped 0 bases and J dropped 0 bases, with 15 bases sitting between them. Germline assignment: CDR1 MNHEY and CDR2 SMNVEV (reference sequence). The CDR3 sequence: CASSLSFFGPASNQPQHF. CDR3 bases: TGTGCCAGCAGTTTATCGTTTTTTGGGCCAGCTAGCAATCAGCCCCAGCATTTT.

The chain has TRBV14 and TRBJ2-7; TRBD2 agrees at 15 bases. Unmatched junction bases numbered 6, after V lost 4 bases and J lost 2 bases. This CDR3 is built from 17 residues. CDR1 is SGHDN, CDR2 FVKESK, per germline. The CDR3 region has the DNA TGTGCCAGCAGCCCCGGGACTAGCGGGAGGCTGGCCTACGAGCAGTACTTC. This encodes CASSPGTSGRLAYEQYF. Combining the CDR3 with reference TRBV14 and TRBJ2-7 gives the whole variable domain EAGVTQFPSHSVIEKGQTVTLRCDPISGHDNLYWYRRVMGKEIKFLLHFVKESKQDESGMPNNRFLAERTGGTYSTLKVQPAELEDSGVYFCASSPGTSGRLAYEQYFGPGTRLTVT.

V gene TRBV7-9 combines with J gene TRBJ2-4; possible D gene TRBD2, 6 bases. Germline V gene data show CDR1 as SEHNR and CDR2 as FQNEAQ (reference sequence). The ends were cut back, 5 bases at V and 3 bases at J, with 17 bases in the middle. The CDR3 contains 16 residues. CDR3 coding DNA: TGTGCCAGCAGCCCTAGGGCCCGGGGAGGCAAAAACATTCAGTACTTC. This gives the protein CASSPRARGGKNIQYF.

The chain employs TRBV7-5 and TRBJ2-1; the table's D call, TRBD2, has no DNA check behind it. TRBV7-5 is described as a pseudogene. CDR3 length: 16 amino acids. The CDR3 is CVRTHSGFSSYNEQFF. CDR3 sequence (DNA): TGTGTCAGAACACATAGCGGGTTTAGCTCCTACAATGAGCAGTTCTTC.

V gene TRBV7-6 combines with J gene TRBJ2-7, with D possibly called TRBD1 or TRBD2 (6 bases each). V lost 5 bases and J 2 bases, leaving 16 bases between the germline ends. This CDR3 is 15 amino acids long. CDR1 SGHVS and CDR2 FNYEAQ come from the germline V gene. The CDR3 spells CASSPHRGEAYEQYF. DNA of the CDR3: TGTGCCAGCAGCCCTCATAGGGGGGAGGCCTACGAGCAGTACTTC.

V gene TRBV7-9 combines with J gene TRBJ2-1, with D unresolved. Trimming stripped 5 bases from V and 4 bases from J, with 6 bases between. From germline, CDR1 is SEHNR and CDR2 FQNEAQ (reference sequence). This CDR3 contains 12 residues. CDR3 nucleotides: TGTGCCAGCAGCCGGATATACAATGAGCAGTTCTTC. Protein sequence: CASSRIYNEQFF.

The chain has TRBV13 and TRBJ2-3, with a tentative D call TRBD2 (6 bases). This CDR3 is 12 amino acids long. Germline lookup yields CDR1 PRHDT and CDR2 FYEKMQ (reference sequence). The V gene lost 5 bases and the J gene lost 6 bases, with 9 bases spanning the gap. As DNA, the CDR3 is TGTGCCAGCAGCGGGAGGCCCGATACGCAGTATTTT. It codes for CASSGRPDTQYF.

The chain is built from TRBV7-9 and TRBJ2-2; D gene uncertain. There are 14 residues in the CDR3. The germline gives CDR1 SEHNR, CDR2 FQNEAQ (reference sequence). Trimming removed 5 bases from V and 0 bases from J, with 7 bases in between. This CDR3 reads CASSPDSNTGELFF. The CDR3 DNA reads TGTGCCAGCAGCCCAGATTCGAACACCGGGGAGCTGTTTTTT.

The V and J genes are TRBV7-2 and TRBJ2-3; no firm D call. Germline CDR1 reads SGHTA; CDR2 reads FQGNSA. V was cut by 1 base and J by 0 bases, with 8 bases left in between. The CDR3 consists of 15 residues. The CDR3 protein is CASSLGISSTDTQYF. CDR3 nucleotides: TGTGCCAGCAGCTTAGGGATTTCTAGCACAGATACGCAGTATTTT.

V usage is TRBV7-9 and J usage is TRBJ2-7, with D tentatively TRBD1 (5 bases). V lost 1 base to trimming and J lost 4 bases, with 8 bases between them. The length of the CDR3 is 13 residues. The germline gives CDR1 SEHNR, CDR2 FQNEAQ (reference sequence). The CDR3 sequence is CASSLETDYEQYF. The DNA for the CDR3 is TGTGCCAGCAGCTTAGAGACAGATTACGAGCAGTACTTC.

The sample holds one count of this clone. This sequence joins TRBV4-1 and TRBJ2-1, with no clear D. Trimming pared 0 bases from V and 5 bases from J, leaving 8 bases between. The CDR3 has 14 amino acids. Per the germline V gene, CDR1 is MGHRA and CDR2 is YSYEKL. In nucleotides, the CDR3 is TGCGCCAGCAGCCAAGAGCCAGGAAACAATGAGCAGTTCTTC. Translated, it gives CASSQEPGNNEQFF.

CDR3 DNA: TGTGCCAGCTCTTACGGTTCGGGCTATGGCTACACCTTC. Encoded protein: CASSYGSGYGYTF. V gene TRBV27 combines with J gene TRBJ1-2; no definite D call. Germline V gene data show CDR1 as MNHEY and CDR2 as SMNVEV (reference sequence). There are 13 residues in the CDR3. Deletions cut 8 bases from V and 4 bases from J, with 14 bases between.

This chain's CDR3 is CASSDTGGNTIYF. In DNA form, the CDR3 reads TGCGCCAGCAGCGATACAGGGGGAAACACCATATATTTT. The chain recombines TRBV4-1 with TRBJ1-3; D might be TRBD1 (6 bases). V shed 5 bases and J shed 4 bases, with 9 bases lying between them. This CDR3 is built from 13 residues. CDR1 is MGHRA, CDR2 YSYEKL, per germline.

The CDR3 coding sequence is TGTGCCACCCATACTCGGGACCTGGACGGTGAAAAACTGTTTTTT. Its translation is CATHTRDLDGEKLFF. V usage is TRBV28 and J usage is TRBJ1-4; tentative D call: TRBD1 (5 bases). This CDR3 has 15 amino acids. Trimming took 10 bases from V and 7 from J, leaving 22 bases between them. Germline-derived CDR1 and CDR2 are MDHEN and SYDVKM.

The rearrangement links TRBV4-1 to TRBJ2-1; D is possibly TRBD2 (5 bases). Germline lookup yields CDR1 MGHRA and CDR2 YSYEKL. The CDR3 is 16 amino acids. Between the trimmed V and J ends, which lost 1 base and 6 bases, there was a span of 16 bases. The CDR3 here is CASSQVSEGAINEQFF. The CDR3 DNA sequence: TGCGCCAGCAGCCAAGTCTCCGAGGGAGCGATCAATGAGCAGTTCTTC.

On this clone itself: This CDR3 is also generated by other DNA sequences in the sample. The V gene is TRBV11-2, the J gene TRBJ2-1, with D unclear. The CDR3 runs 12 residues. Germline assignment: CDR1 SGHAT and CDR2 FQNNGV. V gave up 1 base and J gave up 7 bases, with 5 bases separating them. Here the CDR3 reads CASSLAVNEQFF. CDR3 sequence (DNA): TGTGCCAGCAGCTTAGCCGTAAATGAGCAGTTCTTC.

The chain uses TRBV14 and TRBJ1-1, with D unclear. Deletions cut 1 base from V and 4 bases from J, with 10 bases between. Germline V CDR1 and CDR2: SGHDN, FVKESK. CDR3 length: 14 residues. CDR3 amino acids: CASSQGGSGTEAFF. The CDR3, as DNA: TGTGCCAGCAGCCAAGGGGGTTCAGGCACTGAAGCTTTCTTT.

V usage is TRBV7-2 and J usage is TRBJ2-3, with 8 bases aligning to TRBD1. The CDR3 extends over 17 amino acids. Germline values: CDR1 SGHTA, CDR2 FQGNSA. J gave up 0 bases and V 7 bases, and 12 bases lay outside the gene matches. CDR3 protein: CASIPFGTGSSTDTQYF. The DNA for the CDR3 is TGTGCCAGCATCCCGTTCGGGACAGGATCGAGCACAGATACGCAGTATTTT.